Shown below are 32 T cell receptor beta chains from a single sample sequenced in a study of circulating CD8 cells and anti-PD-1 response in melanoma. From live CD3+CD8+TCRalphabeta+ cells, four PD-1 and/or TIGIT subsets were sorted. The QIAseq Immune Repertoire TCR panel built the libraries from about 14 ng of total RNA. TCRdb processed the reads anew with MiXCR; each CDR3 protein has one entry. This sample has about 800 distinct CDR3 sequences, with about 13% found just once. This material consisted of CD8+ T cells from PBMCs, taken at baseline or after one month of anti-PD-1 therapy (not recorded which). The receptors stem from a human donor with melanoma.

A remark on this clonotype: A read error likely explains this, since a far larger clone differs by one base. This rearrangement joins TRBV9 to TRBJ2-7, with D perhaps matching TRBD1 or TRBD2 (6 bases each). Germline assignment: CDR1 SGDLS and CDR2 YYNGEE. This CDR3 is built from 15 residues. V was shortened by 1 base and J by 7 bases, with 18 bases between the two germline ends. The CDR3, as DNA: TGTGCCAGCAGCGTATGGGGGGCCCTTGGGGATGAGCAGTACTTC. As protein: CASSVWGALGDEQYF.

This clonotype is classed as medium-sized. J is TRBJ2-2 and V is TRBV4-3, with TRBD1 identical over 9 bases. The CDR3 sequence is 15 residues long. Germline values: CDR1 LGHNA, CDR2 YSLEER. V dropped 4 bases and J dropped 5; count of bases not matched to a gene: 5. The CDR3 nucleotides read TGCGCCAGCAGCCCCCGGGACAGGGTTACCGGGGAGCTGTTTTTT. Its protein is CASSPRDRVTGELFF.

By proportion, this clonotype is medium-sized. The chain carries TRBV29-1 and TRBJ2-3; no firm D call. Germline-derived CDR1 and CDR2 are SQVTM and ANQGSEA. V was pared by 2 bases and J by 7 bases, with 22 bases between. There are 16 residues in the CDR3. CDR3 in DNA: TGCAGCGTTGAAAGGCCGGGCGGACGCCCACAATATACGCAGTATTTT. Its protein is CSVERPGGRPQYTQYF.

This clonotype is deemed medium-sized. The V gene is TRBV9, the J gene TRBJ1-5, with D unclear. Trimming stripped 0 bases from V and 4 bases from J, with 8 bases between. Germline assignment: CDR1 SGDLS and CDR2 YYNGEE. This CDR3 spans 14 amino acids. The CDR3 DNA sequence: TGTGCCAGCAGCGTAGGTGGAGGTAATCAGCCCCAGCATTTT. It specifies CASSVGGGNQPQHF. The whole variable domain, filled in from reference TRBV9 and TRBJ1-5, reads DSGVTQTPKHLITATGQRVTLRCSPRSGDLSVYWYQQSLDQGLQFLIQYYNGEERAKGNILERFSAQQFPDLHSELNLSSLELGDSALYFCASSVGGGNQPQHFGDGTRLSIL.

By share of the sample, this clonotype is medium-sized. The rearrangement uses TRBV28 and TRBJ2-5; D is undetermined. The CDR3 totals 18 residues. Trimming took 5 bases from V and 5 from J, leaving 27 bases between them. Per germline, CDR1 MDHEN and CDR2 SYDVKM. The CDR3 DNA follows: TGTGCCAGCAGTCCGCCGCCCCTTTGGGTAGGGTTCAAGGAGACCCAGTACTTC. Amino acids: CASSPPPLWVGFKETQYF. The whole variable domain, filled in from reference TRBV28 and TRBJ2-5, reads DVKVTQSSRYLVKRTGEKVFLECVQDMDHENMFWYRQDPGLGLRLIYFSYDVKMKEKGDIPEGYSVSREKKERFSLILESASTNQTSMYLCASSPPPLWVGFKETQYFGPGTRLLVL.

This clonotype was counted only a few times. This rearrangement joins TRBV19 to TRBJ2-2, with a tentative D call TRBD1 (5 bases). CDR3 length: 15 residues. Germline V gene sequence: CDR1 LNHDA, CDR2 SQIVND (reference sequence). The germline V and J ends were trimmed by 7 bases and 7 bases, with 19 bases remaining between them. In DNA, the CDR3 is TGTGCCAGTACCGTAGACGCCAGGGTTGTCGGGGAGCTGTTTTTT. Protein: CASTVDARVVGELFF. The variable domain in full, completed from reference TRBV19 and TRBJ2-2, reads DGGITQSPKYLFRKEGQNVTLSCEQNLNHDAMYWYRQDPGQGLRLIYYSQIVNDFQKGDIAEGYSVSREKKESFPLTVTSAQKNPTAFYLCASTVDARVVGELFFGEGSRLTVL.

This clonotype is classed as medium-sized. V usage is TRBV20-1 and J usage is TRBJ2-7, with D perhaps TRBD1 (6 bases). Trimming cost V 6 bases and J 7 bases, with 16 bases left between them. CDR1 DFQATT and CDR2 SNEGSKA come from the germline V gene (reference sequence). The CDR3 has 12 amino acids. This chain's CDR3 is CSATYSGEEQYF. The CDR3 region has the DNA TGCAGTGCAACCTACTCAGGGGAAGAGCAGTACTTC.

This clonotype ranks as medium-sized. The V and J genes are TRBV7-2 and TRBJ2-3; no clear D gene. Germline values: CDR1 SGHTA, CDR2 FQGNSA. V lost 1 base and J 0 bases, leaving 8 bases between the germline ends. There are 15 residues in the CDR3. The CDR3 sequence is CASSLVPASTDTQYF. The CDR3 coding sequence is TGTGCCAGCAGCTTAGTTCCCGCTAGCACAGATACGCAGTATTTT.

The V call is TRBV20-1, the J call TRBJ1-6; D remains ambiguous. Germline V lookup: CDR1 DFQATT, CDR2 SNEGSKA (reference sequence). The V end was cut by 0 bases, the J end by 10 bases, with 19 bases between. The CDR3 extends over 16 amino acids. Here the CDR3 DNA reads TGCAGTGCTAGAGATGAGGTTAGACTGCTGGAATCACCCCTCCACTTT. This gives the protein CSARDEVRLLESPLHF.

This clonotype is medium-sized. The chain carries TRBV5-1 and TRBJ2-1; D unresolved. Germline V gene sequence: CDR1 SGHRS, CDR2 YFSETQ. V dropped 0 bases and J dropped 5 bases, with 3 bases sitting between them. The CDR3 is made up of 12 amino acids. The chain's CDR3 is CASSLANNEQFF. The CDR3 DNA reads TGCGCCAGCAGCTTGGCAAACAATGAGCAGTTCTTC.

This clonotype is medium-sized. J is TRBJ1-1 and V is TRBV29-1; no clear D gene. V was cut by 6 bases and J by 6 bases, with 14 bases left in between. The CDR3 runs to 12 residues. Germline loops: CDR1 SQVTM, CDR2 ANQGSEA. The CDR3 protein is CSVVHRAAEAFF. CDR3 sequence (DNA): TGCAGCGTCGTGCACAGAGCCGCTGAAGCTTTCTTT.

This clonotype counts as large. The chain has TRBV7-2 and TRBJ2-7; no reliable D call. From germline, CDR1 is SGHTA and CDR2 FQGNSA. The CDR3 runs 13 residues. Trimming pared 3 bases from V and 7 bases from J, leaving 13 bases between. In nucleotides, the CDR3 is TGTGCCAGCAGCTTTGGTGTGGGCTGGGAGCAGTACTTC. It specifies CASSFGVGWEQYF.

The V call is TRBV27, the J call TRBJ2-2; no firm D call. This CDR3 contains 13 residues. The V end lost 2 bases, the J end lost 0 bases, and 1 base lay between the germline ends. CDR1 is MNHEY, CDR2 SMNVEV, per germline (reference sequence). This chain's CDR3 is CASSLANTGELFF. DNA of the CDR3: TGTGCCAGCAGTTTAGCGAACACCGGGGAGCTGTTTTTT.

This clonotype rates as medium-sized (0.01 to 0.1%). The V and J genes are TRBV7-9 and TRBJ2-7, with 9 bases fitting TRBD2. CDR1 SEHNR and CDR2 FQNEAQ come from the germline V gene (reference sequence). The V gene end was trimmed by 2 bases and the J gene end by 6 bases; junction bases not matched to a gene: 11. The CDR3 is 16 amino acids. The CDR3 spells CASSLPRLAEGVEQYF. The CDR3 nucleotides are TGTGCCAGCAGCTTACCTCGACTAGCGGAAGGGGTCGAGCAGTACTTC. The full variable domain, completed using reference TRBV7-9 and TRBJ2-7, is DTGVSQNPRHKITKRGQNVTFRCDPISEHNRLYWYRQTLGQGPEFLTYFQNEAQLEKSRLLSDRFSAERPKGSFSTLEIQRTEQGDSAMYLCASSLPRLAEGVEQYFGPGTRLTVT.

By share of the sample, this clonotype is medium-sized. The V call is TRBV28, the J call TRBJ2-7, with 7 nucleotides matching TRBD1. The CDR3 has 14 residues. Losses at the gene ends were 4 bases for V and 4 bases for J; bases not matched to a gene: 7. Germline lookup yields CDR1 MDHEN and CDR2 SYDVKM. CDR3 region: CASSSPDRAYEQYF. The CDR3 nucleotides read TGTGCCAGCAGTTCCCCAGACAGGGCATACGAGCAGTACTTC. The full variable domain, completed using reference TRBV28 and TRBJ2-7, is DVKVTQSSRYLVKRTGEKVFLECVQDMDHENMFWYRQDPGLGLRLIYFSYDVKMKEKGDIPEGYSVSREKKERFSLILESASTNQTSMYLCASSSPDRAYEQYFGPGTRLTVT.

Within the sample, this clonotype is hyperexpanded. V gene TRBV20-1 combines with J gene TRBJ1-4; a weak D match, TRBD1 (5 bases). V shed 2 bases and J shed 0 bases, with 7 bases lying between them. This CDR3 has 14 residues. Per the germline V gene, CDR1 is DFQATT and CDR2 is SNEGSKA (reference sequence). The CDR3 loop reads CSARSTATNEKLFF. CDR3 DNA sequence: TGCAGTGCTAGATCGACAGCAACTAATGAAAAACTGTTTTTT.

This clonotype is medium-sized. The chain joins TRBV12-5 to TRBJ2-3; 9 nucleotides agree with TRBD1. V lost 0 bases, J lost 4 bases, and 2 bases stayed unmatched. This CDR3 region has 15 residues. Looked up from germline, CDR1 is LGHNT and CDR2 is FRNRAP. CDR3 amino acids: CASGLVGQGPDTQYF. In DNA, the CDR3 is TGTGCTAGTGGTTTGGTGGGACAGGGCCCAGATACGCAGTATTTT.

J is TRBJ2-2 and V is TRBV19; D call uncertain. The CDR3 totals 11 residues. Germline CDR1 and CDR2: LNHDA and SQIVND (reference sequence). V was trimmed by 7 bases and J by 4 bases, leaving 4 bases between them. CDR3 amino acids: CASTRTGELFF. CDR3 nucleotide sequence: TGTGCCAGTACCCGCACCGGGGAGCTGTTTTTT.

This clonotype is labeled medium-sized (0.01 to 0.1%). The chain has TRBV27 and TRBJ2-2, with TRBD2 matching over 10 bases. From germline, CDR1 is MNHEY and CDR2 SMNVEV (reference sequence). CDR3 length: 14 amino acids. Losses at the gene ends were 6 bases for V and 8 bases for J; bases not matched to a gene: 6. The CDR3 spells CASSLAGATGELFF. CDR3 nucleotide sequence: TGTGCCAGCAGCCTAGCGGGGGCCACGGGGGAGCTGTTTTTT.

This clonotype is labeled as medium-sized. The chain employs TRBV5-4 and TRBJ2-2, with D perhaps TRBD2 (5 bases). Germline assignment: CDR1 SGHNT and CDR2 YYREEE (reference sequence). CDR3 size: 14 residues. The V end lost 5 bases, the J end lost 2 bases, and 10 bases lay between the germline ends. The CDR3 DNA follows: TGTGCCAGCAGGTTGAGCGGTAACACCGGGGAGCTGTTTTTT. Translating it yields CASRLSGNTGELFF.

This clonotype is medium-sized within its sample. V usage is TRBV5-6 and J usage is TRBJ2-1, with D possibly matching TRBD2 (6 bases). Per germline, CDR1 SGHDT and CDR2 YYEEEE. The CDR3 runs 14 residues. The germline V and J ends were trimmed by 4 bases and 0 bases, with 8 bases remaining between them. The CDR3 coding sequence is TGTGCCAGCAGCCGGGGGAGCTCCTACAATGAGCAGTTCTTC. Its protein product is CASSRGSSYNEQFF.

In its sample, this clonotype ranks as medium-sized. CDR3 DNA sequence: TGTGCCAGTAACCCAGACAGAAATAGCAATCAGCCCCAGCATTTT. Protein product: CASNPDRNSNQPQHF. The V and J genes are TRBV19 and TRBJ1-5, with a weak D call TRBD1 (5 bases). CDR1 and CDR2 (germline): LNHDA, SQIVND (reference sequence). The CDR3 runs 15 residues. V was cut by 7 bases and J by 0 bases, with 13 bases left in between. Using reference TRBV19 and TRBJ1-5 for the parts outside the CDR3, the full variable domain is DGGITQSPKYLFRKEGQNVTLSCEQNLNHDAMYWYRQDPGQGLRLIYYSQIVNDFQKGDIAEGYSVSREKKESFPLTVTSAQKNPTAFYLCASNPDRNSNQPQHFGDGTRLSIL.

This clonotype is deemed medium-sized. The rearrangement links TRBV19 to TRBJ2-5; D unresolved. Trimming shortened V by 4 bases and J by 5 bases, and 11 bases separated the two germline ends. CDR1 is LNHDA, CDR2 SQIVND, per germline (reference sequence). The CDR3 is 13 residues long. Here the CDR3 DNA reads TGTGCCAGTAGTAGGGGTATTCTCGAGACCCAGTACTTC. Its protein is CASSRGILETQYF. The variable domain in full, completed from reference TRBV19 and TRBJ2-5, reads DGGITQSPKYLFRKEGQNVTLSCEQNLNHDAMYWYRQDPGQGLRLIYYSQIVNDFQKGDIAEGYSVSREKKESFPLTVTSAQKNPTAFYLCASSRGILETQYFGPGTRLLVL.

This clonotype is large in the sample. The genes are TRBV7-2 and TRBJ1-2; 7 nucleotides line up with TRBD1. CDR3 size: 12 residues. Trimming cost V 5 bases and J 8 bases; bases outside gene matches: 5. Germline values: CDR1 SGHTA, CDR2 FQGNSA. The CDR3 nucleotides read TGTGCCAGCAGCCTTACAGGGGTCGGCTACACCTTC. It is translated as CASSLTGVGYTF.

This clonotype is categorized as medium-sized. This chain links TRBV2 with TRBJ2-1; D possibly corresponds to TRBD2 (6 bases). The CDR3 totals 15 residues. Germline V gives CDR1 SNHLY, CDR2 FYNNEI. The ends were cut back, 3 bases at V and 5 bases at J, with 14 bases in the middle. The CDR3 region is CASSDPGSLNNEQFF. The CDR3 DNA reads TGTGCCAGCAGTGACCCCGGGAGCCTGAACAATGAGCAGTTCTTC.

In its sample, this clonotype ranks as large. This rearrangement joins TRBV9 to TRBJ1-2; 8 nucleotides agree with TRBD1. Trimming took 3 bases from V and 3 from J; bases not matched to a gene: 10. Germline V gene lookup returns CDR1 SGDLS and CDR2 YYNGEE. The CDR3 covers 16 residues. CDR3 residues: CASSGAGDRFDYGYTF. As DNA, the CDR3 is TGTGCCAGCAGCGGAGCCGGGGACAGGTTTGACTATGGCTACACCTTC.

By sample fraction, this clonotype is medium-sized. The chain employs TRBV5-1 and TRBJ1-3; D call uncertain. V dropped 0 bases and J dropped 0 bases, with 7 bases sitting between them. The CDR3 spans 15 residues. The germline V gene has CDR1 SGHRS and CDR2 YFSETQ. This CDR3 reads CASSLEPGSGNTIYF. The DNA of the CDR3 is TGCGCCAGCAGCTTGGAGCCAGGCTCTGGAAACACCATATATTTT.

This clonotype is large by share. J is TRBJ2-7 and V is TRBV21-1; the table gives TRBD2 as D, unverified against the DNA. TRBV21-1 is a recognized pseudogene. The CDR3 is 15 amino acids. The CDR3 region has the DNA TGTGCCAGCAGCCCCCCTCCGGGACTTTCCTACGAGCAGTACTTC. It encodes CASSPPPGLSYEQYF.

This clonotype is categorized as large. As DNA, the CDR3 is TGCGCCAGCAGCCAAGCGGTGGAGACAGGGGGCGTGTGGGATACGCAGTATTTT. It translates to CASSQAVETGGVWDTQYF. This rearrangement joins TRBV4-3 to TRBJ2-3, with TRBD1 matching 10 bases. The trim removed 1 base at V and 6 bases at J, leaving 13 bases unmatched. The CDR3 loop spans 18 amino acids. Per the germline V gene, CDR1 is LGHNA and CDR2 is YSLEER.

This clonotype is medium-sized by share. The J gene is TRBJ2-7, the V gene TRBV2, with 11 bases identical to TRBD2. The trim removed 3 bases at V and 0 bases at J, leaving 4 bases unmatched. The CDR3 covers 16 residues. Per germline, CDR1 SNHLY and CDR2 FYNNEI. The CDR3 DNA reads TGTGCCAGCAGTGAGGGTCTAGCGGGGGGCTCCTACGAGCAGTACTTC. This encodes CASSEGLAGGSYEQYF.

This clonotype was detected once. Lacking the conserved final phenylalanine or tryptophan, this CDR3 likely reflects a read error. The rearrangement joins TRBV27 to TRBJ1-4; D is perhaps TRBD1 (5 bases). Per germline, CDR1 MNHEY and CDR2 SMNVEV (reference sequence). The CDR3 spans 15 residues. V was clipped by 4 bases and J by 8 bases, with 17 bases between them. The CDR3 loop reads CASSSSGTYGEKLFL. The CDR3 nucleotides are TGTGCCAGCAGTTCGTCCGGGACCTACGGAGAAAAACTGTTTCTT.

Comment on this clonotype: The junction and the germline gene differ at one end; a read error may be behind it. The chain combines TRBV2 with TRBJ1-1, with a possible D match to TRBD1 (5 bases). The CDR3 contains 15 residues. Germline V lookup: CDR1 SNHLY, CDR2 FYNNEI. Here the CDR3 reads CASSEPHGGDTGAFF. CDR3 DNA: TGTGCCAGCAGTGAACCCCACGGGGGAGACACTGGAGCTTTCTTT. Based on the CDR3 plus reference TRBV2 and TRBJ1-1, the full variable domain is EPEVTQTPSHQVTQMGQEVILRCVPISNHLYFYWYRQILGQKVEFLVSFYNNEISEKSEIFDDQFSVERPDGSNFTLKIRSTKLEDSAMYFCASSEPHGGDTGAFFGQGTRLTVV.